This TCR beta chain was recorded in a study of blood T cell repertoires in COVID-19. Across the whole study: Nucleic acid was either cDNA or gDNA, and it came from T cells, B-cell-depleted T cells, or PBMCs.

From germline, CDR1 is SGHRS and CDR2 YFSETQ. The CDR3 extends over 15 amino acids. V was cut by 0 bases and J by 1 base, with 9 bases left in between. In the source study's methods: Quantification of nucleated cells was approximated via reference gene primer amplification. This table comes from immunoSEQ multiplex PCR, and its TCRdb copy is limited to in-frame clones, with some not included. The DNA was the basis for D and trimming; V, J and clone size are from that table. The data hold about 140,000 clones, with more than 60% observed a single time. This clonotype was obtained from a woman aged 60-75 years with acute or convalescent COVID-19. This rearrangement joins TRBV5-1 to TRBJ2-3; tentative D call: TRBD2 (6 bases). Sequencing was performed on peripheral blood. This chain's CDR3 is CASSLGRGRTDTQYF. The CDR3 region has the DNA TGCGCCAGCAGCTTGGGGAGGGGCCGCACAGATACGCAGTATTTT.